This note documents a single T cell receptor beta chain sequence. Antigen unknown. This entry is derived from a study of cytomegalovirus exposure and HLA in healthy donors. General study points: HLA allele associations emerged for about 18,000 TCR beta sequences in a later analysis, at 0.05 false discovery rate.

PCR involved 60 Vbeta and 13 Jbeta primers. Assay used: immunoSEQ multiplex PCR; TCRdb lists only in-frame clones, some missing. Of under 150,000 clones in the sample, roughly 74% were seen once. This clonotype was obtained from a woman between 40 and 55 years old in good health and CMV-seropositive. Source material: PBMCs.

Here the CDR3 DNA reads TGTGCAAGTCGCTTAGCCGTACAGGGACTAGCAAGAATCGCGAACACCGGGGAGCTGTTTTTT. Its translation: CASRLAVQGLARIANTGELFF. The chain has TRBV12-2 and TRBJ2-2; the table calls TRBD2, which could not be checked here. TRBV12-2 is a documented pseudogene. The CDR3 runs to 21 residues.